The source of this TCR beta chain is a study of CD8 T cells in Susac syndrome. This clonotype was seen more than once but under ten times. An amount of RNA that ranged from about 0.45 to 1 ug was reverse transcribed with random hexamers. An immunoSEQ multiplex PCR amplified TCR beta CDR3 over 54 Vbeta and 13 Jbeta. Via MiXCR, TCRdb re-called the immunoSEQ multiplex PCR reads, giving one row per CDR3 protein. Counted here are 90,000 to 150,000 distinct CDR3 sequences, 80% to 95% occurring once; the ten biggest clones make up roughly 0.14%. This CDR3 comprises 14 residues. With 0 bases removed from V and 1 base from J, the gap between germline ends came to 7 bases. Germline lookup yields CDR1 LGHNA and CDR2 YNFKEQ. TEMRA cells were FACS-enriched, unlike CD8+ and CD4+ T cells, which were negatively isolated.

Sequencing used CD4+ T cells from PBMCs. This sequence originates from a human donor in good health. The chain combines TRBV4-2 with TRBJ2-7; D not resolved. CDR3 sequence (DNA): TGTGCCAGCAGCCAAGACGACGCTTCCTACGAGCAGTACTTC. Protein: CASSQDDASYEQYF.